Presented here are 32 T cell receptor beta chains from one specimen sequenced in a study of CD8 T cells in Susac syndrome. The RNA input was roughly 0.45 to 1 ug, and it was reverse transcribed with random hexamers. TCRdb re-called the immunoSEQ multiplex PCR reads through MiXCR, storing one row per CDR3 protein. The table shows around 150,000 distinct CDR3 sequences, with 85% to 95% occurring only once. Sequencing was carried out using CD8+ T cells from PBMCs. Source of these receptors: a human donor with Susac syndrome.

This chain links TRBV5-1 with TRBJ2-7, with D possibly matching TRBD1 (5 bases). Germline V CDR1 and CDR2: SGHRS, YFSETQ. V lost 4 bases to trimming and J lost 2 bases, with 10 bases between them. The CDR3 is 13 amino acids. This CDR3 reads CASSPDSPYEQYF. The DNA for the CDR3 is TGCGCCAGCAGCCCTGACAGTCCCTACGAGCAGTACTTC.

This chain links TRBV6-5 with TRBJ2-3; TRBD2 matches at 13 bases. The germline gives CDR1 MNHEY, CDR2 SVGAGI. V dropped 6 bases and J dropped 6; count of bases not matched to a gene: 6. The CDR3 is made up of 15 amino acids. The CDR3 coding sequence is TGTGCCAGCAGGTGGACTAGCGGGGGTGGGGATACGCAGTATTTT. Translated: CASRWTSGGGDTQYF.

The chain carries TRBV7-8 and TRBJ2-7; no reliable D call. This CDR3 is built from 15 residues. Germline V gene data show CDR1 as SGHVS and CDR2 as FQNEAQ. Trimming took 1 base from V and 1 from J, leaving 11 bases between them. CDR3 region: CASSLEYSRSYEQYF. The CDR3 region has the DNA TGTGCCAGCAGCTTAGAGTACAGCAGATCCTACGAGCAGTACTTC.

The chain has TRBV7-6 and TRBJ2-1; weak D call: TRBD2 (6 bases). This CDR3 is built from 17 residues. Germline-derived CDR1 and CDR2 are SGHVS and FNYEAQ. Trimming removed 5 bases at V and 2 bases at J, with 19 bases between. CDR3 loop: CASSPPAYGGTYNEQFF. CDR3 coding DNA: TGTGCCAGCAGCCCCCCGGCATACGGGGGTACCTACAATGAGCAGTTCTTC.

This rearrangement joins TRBV6-5 to TRBJ1-1; D may be TRBD1 (6 bases). Trimming took 0 bases from V and 6 from J, leaving 14 bases between them. The germline gives CDR1 MNHEY, CDR2 SVGAGI. The CDR3 has 15 amino acids. In DNA form, the CDR3 reads TGTGCCAGCAGTTACTCGTCCCTTCAGGGGTCTGAAGCTTTCTTT. Amino acids: CASSYSSLQGSEAFF.

This clonotype was seen once. This chain connects TRBV19 to TRBJ2-7; D possibly corresponds to TRBD2 (6 bases). The CDR3 has 15 residues. Germline V lookup: CDR1 LNHDA, CDR2 SQIVND (reference sequence). V was shortened by 8 bases and J by 0 bases, with 17 bases between the two germline ends. CDR3 region: CASGGGLSHSYEQYF. The CDR3, as DNA: TGTGCCAGTGGAGGAGGGCTATCTCACTCCTACGAGCAGTACTTC.

The chain combines TRBV20-1 with TRBJ1-2; 8 bases align to TRBD1. This CDR3 spans 13 amino acids. The germline V gene has CDR1 DFQATT and CDR2 SNEGSKA (reference sequence). The V gene end was trimmed by 5 bases and the J gene end by 6 bases; junction bases not matched to a gene: 8. CDR3 in DNA: TGCAGTGCTGTATCTCAGGGGGCCAATGGCTACACCTTC. Protein: CSAVSQGANGYTF.

The V and J genes are TRBV11-2 and TRBJ2-1; D perhaps matches TRBD2 (6 bases). CDR3 length: 16 amino acids. Germline V gene sequence: CDR1 SGHAT, CDR2 FQNNGV. The V end was cut by 5 bases, the J end by 1 base, with 15 bases between. Here the CDR3 DNA reads TGTGCCAGCAGCCTGGGGACTTTGGGTTCCTACAATGAGCAGTTCTTC. Encoded protein: CASSLGTLGSYNEQFF.

The chain links TRBV20-1 to TRBJ1-2; no firm D call. The V and J ends lost 1 base and 0 bases respectively, with 18 bases between them. The CDR3 has 17 residues. Germline-derived CDR1 and CDR2 are DFQATT and SNEGSKA (reference sequence). The CDR3 DNA sequence: TGCAGTGCTAGAGCCGGGTCAACATCAGGTTCTAACTATGGCTACACCTTC. It encodes CSARAGSTSGSNYGYTF.

The V and J genes are TRBV6-6 and TRBJ2-3; the D is unclear. The V gene lost 0 bases and the J gene lost 5 bases, with 6 bases spanning the gap. The CDR3 runs to 13 residues. From germline, CDR1 is MNHNY and CDR2 SVGAGI (reference sequence). CDR3 nucleotides: TGTGCCAGCAGTTACTCCTCGGGAGATACGCAGTATTTT. Translation: CASSYSSGDTQYF.

The V and J genes are TRBV9 and TRBJ2-1; D is uncertain. This CDR3 comprises 12 residues. V lost 4 bases and J 6 bases, leaving 8 bases between the germline ends. Per germline, CDR1 SGDLS and CDR2 YYNGEE. The CDR3 here is CASSQLANEQFF. In nucleotides, the CDR3 is TGTGCCAGCAGCCAATTGGCCAATGAGCAGTTCTTC.

J is TRBJ2-7 and V is TRBV5-1; 9 bases agree with TRBD1. The junction had 6 bases not matched to a gene; V was cut back by 1 base and J by 4 bases. Germline CDR1 and CDR2: SGHRS and YFSETQ. The CDR3 length is 15 residues. The CDR3 DNA reads as TGCGCCAGCAGCTTGAGATCAGGACAGGGGTACGAGCAGTACTTC. Encoded protein: CASSLRSGQGYEQYF.

The V call is TRBV12-3 or TRBV12-4, the J call TRBJ2-2; 8 positions match TRBD2. Trimming cost V 2 bases and J 0 bases; bases outside gene matches: 8. The CDR3 consists of 18 residues. The CDR3 is CASSLIWAGGTNTGELFF. CDR3 bases: TGTGCCAGCAGTTTAATCTGGGCGGGAGGTACGAACACCGGGGAGCTGTTTTTT.

The chain employs TRBV27 and TRBJ1-2; 9 bases match TRBD1. The germline V gene encodes CDR1 MNHEY and CDR2 SMNVEV (reference sequence). The trim removed 7 bases at V and 6 bases at J, leaving 9 bases unmatched. The CDR3 length is 14 residues. CDR3 residues: CASNAGTGRNGYTF. Written as DNA, the CDR3 is TGTGCCAGCAACGCCGGGACAGGGCGAAATGGCTACACCTTC.

The V and J genes are TRBV18 and TRBJ2-7, with 14 bases aligning to TRBD2. The V gene's germline CDR1 is KGHSH and CDR2 LQKENI. This CDR3 region has 15 residues. J was trimmed by 5 bases and V by 2 bases; bases with no gene match: 2. The CDR3 loop reads CASSPTGLAGDEQYF. In DNA, the CDR3 is TGTGCCAGCTCACCAACGGGACTAGCGGGAGACGAGCAGTACTTC. The variable domain in full, completed from reference TRBV18 and TRBJ2-7, reads NAGVMQNPRHLVRRRGQEARLRCSPMKGHSHVYWYRQLPEEGLKFMVYLQKENIIDESGMPKERFSAEFPKEGPSILRIQQVVRGDSAAYFCASSPTGLAGDEQYFGPGTRLTVT.

The chain employs TRBV21-1 and TRBJ2-1; whether TRBD2, the table's D call, matches the DNA was not checked. TRBV21-1 is described as a pseudogene. The CDR3 has 17 amino acids. The CDR3 DNA follows: TGTGCCAGCAGCAACAGTCGAGGGACTAGCGAAAGCAATGAGCAGTTCTTC. It specifies CASSNSRGTSESNEQFF.

V is TRBV13 and J is TRBJ2-7, with unresolved D. Germline V lookup: CDR1 PRHDT, CDR2 FYEKMQ (reference sequence). This CDR3 is built from 16 residues. The V end lost 4 bases, the J end lost 5 bases, and 21 bases lay between the germline ends. CDR3 coding DNA: TGTGCCAGCAGCTCCCCCAACCGCGCGCTAGGCCACGAGCAGTACTTC. This encodes CASSSPNRALGHEQYF. Full variable domain (missing parts from reference TRBV13 and TRBJ2-7): AAGVIQSPRHLIKEKRETATLKCYPIPRHDTVYWYQQGPGQDPQFLISFYEKMQSDKGSIPDRFSAQQFSDYHSELNMSSLELGDSALYFCASSSPNRALGHEQYFGPGTRLTVT.

V usage is TRBV7-3 and J usage is TRBJ2-3; 9 bases fit TRBD2. In germline, CDR1 is SGHTA, CDR2 FQGTGA. The CDR3 has 15 residues. V lost 0 bases to trimming and J lost 4 bases; unmatched junction nucleotides: 2. CDR3 sequence reads: CASSLTSGSADTQYF. For the CDR3, the DNA is TGTGCCAGCAGCTTAACTAGCGGGAGTGCAGATACGCAGTATTTT.

This sequence joins TRBV29-1 and TRBJ1-2; D ambiguous. CDR3 size: 14 residues. Germline-derived CDR1 and CDR2 are SQVTM and ANQGSEA. With 5 bases removed from V and 0 bases from J, the gap between germline ends came to 13 bases. Here the CDR3 reads CSVSLPGANYGYTF. CDR3 in DNA: TGCAGCGTTAGCCTCCCGGGAGCTAACTATGGCTACACCTTC.

The chain carries TRBV11-2 and TRBJ1-2; weak D call: TRBD1 (6 bases). Germline CDR1 reads SGHAT; CDR2 reads FQNNGV. V was pared by 5 bases and J by 8 bases, with 15 bases between. This CDR3 has 13 residues. The CDR3 coding sequence is TGTGCCAGCAGCCCGCCCCGGGGGGGCGGCTACACCTTC. Protein: CASSPPRGGGYTF. Full variable domain (remainder filled in from reference TRBV11-2 and TRBJ1-2): EAGVAQSPRYKIIEKRQSVAFWCNPISGHATLYWYQQILGQGPKLLIQFQNNGVVDDSQLPKDRFSAERLKGVDSTLKIQPAKLEDSAVYLCASSPPRGGGYTFGSGTRLTVV.

V gene TRBV9 combines with J gene TRBJ2-5; 9 nucleotides align to TRBD2. Germline V CDR1 and CDR2: SGDLS, YYNGEE. V lost 3 bases and J lost 5; bases outside the gene matches: 8. The CDR3 covers 15 residues. The CDR3 reads CASSEPAGGGETQYF. In DNA, the CDR3 is TGTGCCAGCAGCGAACCAGCGGGAGGTGGGGAGACCCAGTACTTC. Variable domain in full (rest from reference TRBV9 and TRBJ2-5): DSGVTQTPKHLITATGQRVTLRCSPRSGDLSVYWYQQSLDQGLQFLIQYYNGEERAKGNILERFSAQQFPDLHSELNLSSLELGDSALYFCASSEPAGGGETQYFGPGTRLLVL.

The genes are TRBV13 and TRBJ2-1; D tentatively fits TRBD1 or TRBD2 (5 bases each). Germline V gene sequence: CDR1 PRHDT, CDR2 FYEKMQ (reference sequence). V shed 7 bases and J shed 2 bases, with 15 bases lying between them. The CDR3 has 15 residues. CDR3 bases: TGTGCCAGCACCATTTCCCGGGGACCCTACAATGAGCAGTTCTTC. The encoded protein is CASTISRGPYNEQFF. The variable domain in full, completed from reference TRBV13 and TRBJ2-1, reads AAGVIQSPRHLIKEKRETATLKCYPIPRHDTVYWYQQGPGQDPQFLISFYEKMQSDKGSIPDRFSAQQFSDYHSELNMSSLELGDSALYFCASTISRGPYNEQFFGPGTRLTVL.

CDR3 residues: CASTSGAGISYEQYF. In DNA form, the CDR3 reads TGCGCCAGCACGTCGGGGGCAGGGATCTCCTACGAGCAGTACTTC. The chain recombines TRBV5-1 with TRBJ2-7, with D possibly called TRBD1 or TRBD2 (6 bases each). Germline CDR1 and CDR2: SGHRS and YFSETQ. V was trimmed by 6 bases and J by 0 bases, leaving 16 bases between them. The CDR3 runs to 15 residues. The variable domain in full, with the rest retrieved from reference TRBV5-1 and TRBJ2-7, is KAGVTQTPRYLIKTRGQQVTLSCSPISGHRSVSWYQQTPGQGLQFLFEYFSETQRNKGNFPGRFSGRQFSNSRSEMNVSTLELGDSALYLCASTSGAGISYEQYFGPGTRLTVT.

The chain combines TRBV14 with TRBJ1-1; D may be TRBD1 (5 bases). The germline gives CDR1 SGHDN, CDR2 FVKESK. The CDR3 has 16 amino acids. With 0 bases removed from V and 0 bases from J, the gap between germline ends came to 11 bases. CDR3 sequence reads: CASSQDSRGLNTEAFF. The CDR3 DNA reads TGTGCCAGCAGCCAAGATTCCCGGGGCCTGAACACTGAAGCTTTCTTT.

The genes are TRBV12-3 or TRBV12-4 and TRBJ2-3, with D hard to call. Trimming took off 3 bases at V and 5 bases at J, with 9 bases between the two ends. The CDR3 spans 13 residues. The CDR3 bases are TGTGCCAGCAGTTTCTCCGAGGTAGATACGCAGTATTTT. It codes for CASSFSEVDTQYF.

The chain is built from TRBV30 and TRBJ1-3, with D hard to call. This CDR3 spans 12 amino acids. From germline, CDR1 is GTSNPN and CDR2 SVGIG (reference sequence). The V end was cut by 2 bases, the J end by 0 bases, with 2 bases between. CDR3 sequence: CAWSNSGNTIYF. CDR3 in DNA: TGTGCCTGGAGTAACTCTGGAAACACCATATATTTT.

The chain combines TRBV5-1 with TRBJ1-4; D perhaps matches TRBD1 (6 bases). The CDR3 consists of 16 residues. From germline, CDR1 is SGHRS and CDR2 YFSETQ. The V end lost 3 bases, the J end lost 0 bases, and 12 bases lay between the germline ends. The chain's CDR3 is CASSSTGLATNEKLFF. The CDR3 nucleotides are TGCGCCAGCAGCTCGACAGGACTCGCAACTAATGAAAAACTGTTTTTT.

The gene calls are TRBV11-2 and TRBJ1-1; no definite D call. The CDR3 is 12 amino acids. The ends were cut back, 6 bases at V and 5 bases at J, with 10 bases in the middle. Germline lookup yields CDR1 SGHAT and CDR2 FQNNGV. This chain's CDR3 is CASSEGRTEAFF. CDR3 DNA: TGTGCCAGCAGTGAAGGGCGGACTGAAGCTTTCTTT.

The V call is TRBV30, the J call TRBJ2-3; 11 bases fit TRBD2. The CDR3 sequence is 13 residues long. Trimming at V came to 8 bases and at J to 0 bases, leaving 1 base not matched to a gene. The germline V gene has CDR1 GTSNPN and CDR2 SVGIG (reference sequence). The CDR3 reads CAGTSGSTDTQYF. The DNA for the CDR3 is TGTGCCGGGACTAGCGGAAGCACAGATACGCAGTATTTT.

V gene TRBV9 combines with J gene TRBJ1-1, with D unclear. The CDR3 runs 14 residues. CDR1 is SGDLS, CDR2 YYNGEE, per germline. Between the trimmed V and J ends, which lost 1 base and 0 bases, there was a span of 7 bases. CDR3 nucleotides: TGTGCCAGCAGCGTATCGGGATTGAACACTGAAGCTTTCTTT. The encoded protein is CASSVSGLNTEAFF.

This chain links TRBV7-6 with TRBJ2-7, with D possibly being TRBD1 or TRBD2 (6 bases each). The germline V gene encodes CDR1 SGHVS and CDR2 FNYEAQ. V dropped 1 base and J dropped 4 bases, with 20 bases sitting between them. The CDR3 loop spans 17 amino acids. CDR3 region: CASSLVKGDTAGYEQYF. CDR3 DNA: TGTGCCAGCAGCTTAGTTAAGGGGGATACCGCGGGATACGAGCAGTACTTC.

The chain carries TRBV9 and TRBJ2-3; 10 nucleotides agree with TRBD2. The germline CDR1 and CDR2 sequences are SGDLS and YYNGEE. This CDR3 comprises 15 residues. V gave up 2 bases and J gave up 6 bases; unmatched junction bases: 6. The CDR3 here is CASSVLAGVPDTQYF. The CDR3 nucleotides are TGTGCCAGCAGCGTTCTAGCGGGAGTCCCCGATACGCAGTATTTT.